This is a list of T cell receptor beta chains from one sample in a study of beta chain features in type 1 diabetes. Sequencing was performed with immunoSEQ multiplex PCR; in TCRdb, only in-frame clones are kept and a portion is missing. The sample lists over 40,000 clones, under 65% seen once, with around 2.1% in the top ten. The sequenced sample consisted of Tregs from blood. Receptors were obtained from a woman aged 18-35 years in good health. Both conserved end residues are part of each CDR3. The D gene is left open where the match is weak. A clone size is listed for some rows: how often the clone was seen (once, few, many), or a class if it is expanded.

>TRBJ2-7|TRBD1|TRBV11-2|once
CASSLVSGQGQYEQYF
TGTGCCAGCAGCTTAGTTTCAGGACAGGGACAGTACGAGCAGTACTTC
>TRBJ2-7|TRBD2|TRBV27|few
CASSFTSVLSYEQYF
TGTGCCAGCAGCTTTACTAGCGTTCTTTCCTACGAGCAGTACTTC
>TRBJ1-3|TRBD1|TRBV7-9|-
CASSFFRDRIGNTIYF
TGTGCCAGCAGCTTCTTCCGGGACAGGATCGGAAACACCATATATTTT
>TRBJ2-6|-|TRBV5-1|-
CASGDTSGANVLTF
TGCGCCAGCGGCGACACCTCTGGGGCCAACGTCCTGACTTTC
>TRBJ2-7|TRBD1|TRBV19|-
CASSVAGTGVYEQYF
TGTGCCAGTAGTGTCGCCGGGACAGGGGTTTACGAGCAGTACTTC
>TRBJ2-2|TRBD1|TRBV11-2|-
CASSSQGAAGELFF
TGTGCCAGCAGCTCACAGGGGGCGGCCGGGGAGCTGTTTTTT
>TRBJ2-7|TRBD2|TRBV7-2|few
CASSAGTSGWYEQYF
TGTGCCAGCAGCGCGGGGACTAGCGGGTGGTACGAGCAGTACTTC
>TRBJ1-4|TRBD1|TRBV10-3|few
CAISETGTDNEKLFF
TGTGCCATCAGTGAAACCGGGACAGATAATGAAAAACTGTTTTTT
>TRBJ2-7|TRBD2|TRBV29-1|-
CSVVSGGGDEQYF
TGCAGCGTTGTTTCGGGAGGAGGGGACGAGCAGTACTTC
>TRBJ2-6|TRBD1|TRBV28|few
CASSRPMTGSGANVLTF
TGTGCCAGCAGCCGTCCTATGACAGGGAGTGGGGCCAACGTCCTGACTTTC
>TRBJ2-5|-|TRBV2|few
CASSSLEETQYF
TGTGCCAGCAGTTCACTAGAAGAGACCCAGTACTTC
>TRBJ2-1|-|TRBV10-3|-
CAISESRSRVENEQFF
TGTGCCATCAGTGAGTCGAGGAGCAGGGTAGAGAATGAGCAGTTCTTC
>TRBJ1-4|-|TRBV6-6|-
CASSYNGGDEKLFF
TGTGCCAGCAGTTATAACGGCGGGGATGAAAAACTGTTTTTT
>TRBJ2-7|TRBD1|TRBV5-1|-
CASSLEGQRSYEQYF
TGCGCCAGCAGCTTGGAGGGACAGAGATCCTACGAGCAGTACTTC
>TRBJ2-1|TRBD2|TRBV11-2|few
CASSLSAGGEQFF
TGTGCCAGCAGCTTATCGGCGGGAGGTGAGCAGTTCTTC
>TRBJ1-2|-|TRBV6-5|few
CASSSPLAKIYGYTF
TGTGCCAGCAGTTCCCCTTTGGCCAAAATCTATGGCTACACCTTC
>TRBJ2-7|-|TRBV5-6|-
CASSTPGHSHEQYF
TGTGCCAGCAGCACACCGGGACACAGCCACGAGCAGTACTTC
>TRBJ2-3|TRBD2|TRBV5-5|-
CASSSQGLAGTDTQYF
TGTGCCAGCAGCTCCCAAGGACTAGCGGGCACAGATACGCAGTATTTT
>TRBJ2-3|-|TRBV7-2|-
CASSPARLSTDTQYF
TGTGCCAGCAGCCCGGCGAGGCTTAGCACAGATACGCAGTATTTT
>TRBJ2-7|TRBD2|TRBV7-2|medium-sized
CASSLQAGGSYEQYF
TGTGCCAGCAGCTTACAAGCGGGAGGCTCCTACGAGCAGTACTTC
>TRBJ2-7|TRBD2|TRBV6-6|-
CASSYSGTSGRYEQYF
TGTGCCAGCAGTTACTCAGGGACTAGCGGGCGATACGAGCAGTACTTC
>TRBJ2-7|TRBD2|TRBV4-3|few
CASSQAGGFFYEQYF
TGCGCCAGCAGCCAAGCGGGAGGGTTCTTCTACGAGCAGTACTTC
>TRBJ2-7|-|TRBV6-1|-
CASRVQGTDEQYF
TGTGCCAGCAGGGTACAGGGTACGGACGAGCAGTACTTC
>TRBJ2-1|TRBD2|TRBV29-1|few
CSVGAGGNNEQFF
TGCAGCGTTGGAGCGGGAGGGAACAATGAGCAGTTCTTC
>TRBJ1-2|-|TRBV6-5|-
CASRYLDSLYGYTF
TGTGCCAGCAGATACCTGGACAGCCTGTATGGCTACACCTTC
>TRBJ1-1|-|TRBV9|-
CASSVGTAGRAFF
TGTGCCAGCAGCGTTGGGACCGCCGGGAGGGCTTTCTTT
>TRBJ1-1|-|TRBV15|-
CATSPQFANTEAFF
TGTGCCACCAGCCCCCAGTTCGCCAACACTGAAGCTTTCTTT
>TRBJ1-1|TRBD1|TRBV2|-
CASSGTGGAGAFF
TGTGCCAGCAGTGGGACAGGGGGCGCTGGGGCTTTCTTT
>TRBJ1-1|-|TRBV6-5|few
CASSYSVQGNTEAFF
TGTGCCAGCAGTTACTCTGTACAGGGGAACACTGAAGCTTTCTTT
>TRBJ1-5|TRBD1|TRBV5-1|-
CASSLGGTGGPQPQHF
TGCGCCAGCAGCTTGGGAGGGACAGGGGGACCTCAGCCCCAGCATTTT
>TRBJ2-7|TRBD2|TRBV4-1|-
CASGRLAGGFYEQYF
TGCGCCAGCGGACGACTAGCGGGAGGCTTCTACGAGCAGTACTTC
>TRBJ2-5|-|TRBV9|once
CASSAFSEGWGETQYF
TGTGCCAGCAGCGCGTTTTCGGAGGGTTGGGGAGAGACCCAGTACTTC
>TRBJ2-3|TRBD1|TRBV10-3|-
CAISRPGQGTDTQYF
TGTGCCATCAGCCGACCGGGACAGGGCACAGATACGCAGTATTTT
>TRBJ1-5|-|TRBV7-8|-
CASSLTGYQPQHF
TGTGCCAGCAGCCTGACAGGTTATCAGCCCCAGCATTTT
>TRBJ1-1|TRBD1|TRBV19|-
CASSPWDRSNTEAFF
TGTGCCAGTAGTCCCTGGGACAGATCTAACACTGAAGCTTTCTTT
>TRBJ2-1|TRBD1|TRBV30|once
CAWSVLGTGNEQFF
TGTGCCTGGAGTGTACTTGGGACAGGTAATGAGCAGTTCTTC
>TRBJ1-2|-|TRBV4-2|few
CASSQGQPLNYGYTF
TGTGCCAGCAGCCAAGGACAGCCTCTTAACTATGGCTACACCTTC
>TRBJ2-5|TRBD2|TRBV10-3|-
CAISESKRDQYF
TGTGCCATCAGTGAGTCGAAGCGGGACCAGTACTTC
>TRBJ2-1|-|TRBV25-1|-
CASSRETGRDNEQFF
TGTGCCAGCAGTCGGGAGACGGGACGGGACAATGAGCAGTTCTTC
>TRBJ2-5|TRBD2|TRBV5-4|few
CASSRLAEKETQYF
TGTGCCAGCAGTCGACTAGCGGAGAAAGAGACCCAGTACTTC
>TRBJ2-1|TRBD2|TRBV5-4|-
CASSSGGTSGDHHEQFF
TGTGCCAGCAGCTCGGGAGGGACTAGCGGCGACCACCATGAGCAGTTCTTC
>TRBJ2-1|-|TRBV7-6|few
CASSATGTRGHEQFF
TGTGCCAGCAGCGCCACCGGGACTCGTGGTCATGAGCAGTTCTTC
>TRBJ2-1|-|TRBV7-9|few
CASSFAGGAYNEQFF
TGTGCCAGCAGCTTCGCGGGCGGAGCTTACAATGAGCAGTTCTTC
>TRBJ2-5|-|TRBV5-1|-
CASRRTDRWETQYF
TGCGCCAGCCGCCGAACCGACAGATGGGAGACCCAGTACTTC
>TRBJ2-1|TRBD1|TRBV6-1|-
CASSESGGTEQFF
TGTGCCAGCAGTGAGTCAGGGGGCACTGAGCAGTTCTTC
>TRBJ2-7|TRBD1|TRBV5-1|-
CASSSAGQVYEQYF
TGCGCCAGCAGCTCTGCGGGACAGGTCTACGAGCAGTACTTC
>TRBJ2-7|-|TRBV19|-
CASSISRFGEQYF
TGTGCCAGTAGTATAAGCAGGTTCGGCGAGCAGTACTTC
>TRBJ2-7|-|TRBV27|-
CASSFPGSEQYF
TGTGCCAGCAGTTTTCCGGGTTCCGAGCAGTACTTC
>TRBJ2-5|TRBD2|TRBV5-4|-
CASSLAGGSETQYF
TGTGCCAGCAGCTTGGCGGGAGGGTCAGAGACCCAGTACTTC
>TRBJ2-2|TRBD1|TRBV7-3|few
CASSQGQFGELFF
TGTGCCAGCAGCCAGGGACAGTTCGGGGAGCTGTTTTTT
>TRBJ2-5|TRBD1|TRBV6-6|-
CASSYLQGDQETQYF
TGTGCCAGCAGTTACTTGCAGGGGGACCAAGAGACCCAGTACTTC
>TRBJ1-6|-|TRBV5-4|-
CASSSIGGGGYSPLHF
TGTGCCAGCAGCTCTATCGGGGGAGGCGGTTATTCACCCCTCCACTTT
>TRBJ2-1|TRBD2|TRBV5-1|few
CASSLTSGNYEQFF
TGCGCCAGCAGCTTGACTAGCGGGAACTATGAGCAGTTCTTC
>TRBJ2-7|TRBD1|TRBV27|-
CASSTRDSSYEQYF
TGTGCCAGCAGTACTAGGGACAGCTCCTACGAGCAGTACTTC